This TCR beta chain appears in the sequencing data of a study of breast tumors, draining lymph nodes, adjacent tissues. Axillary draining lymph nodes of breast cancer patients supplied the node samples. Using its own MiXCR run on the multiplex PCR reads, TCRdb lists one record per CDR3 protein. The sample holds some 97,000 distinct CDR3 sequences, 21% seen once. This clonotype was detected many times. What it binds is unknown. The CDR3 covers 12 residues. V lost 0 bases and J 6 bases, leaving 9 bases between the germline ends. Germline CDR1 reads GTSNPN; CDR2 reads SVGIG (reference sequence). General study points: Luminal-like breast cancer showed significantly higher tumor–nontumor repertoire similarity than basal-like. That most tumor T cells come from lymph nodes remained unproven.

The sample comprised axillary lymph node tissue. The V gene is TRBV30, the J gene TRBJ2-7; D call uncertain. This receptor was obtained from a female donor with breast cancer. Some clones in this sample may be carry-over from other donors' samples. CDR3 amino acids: CAWSVWRGEQYF. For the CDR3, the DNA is TGTGCCTGGAGTGTATGGCGCGGCGAGCAGTACTTC.